The 23 T cell receptor beta chains in this list originate from one sample, sequenced in a study of blood T cell repertoires in COVID-19. TCRdb's copy holds only in-frame clones and misses some; the assay was immunoSEQ multiplex PCR. The repertoire has 120,000 or so clones, approximately 90% of them found once; the top ten carry approximately 7.7%. The specimen sequenced was peripheral blood. These TCRs come from a human donor in a cohort sampled during active COVID-19.

Written as DNA, the CDR3 is TGTGCCAGCAGCGTTACAGGGAATTCACCCCTCCACTTT. It yields the protein CASSVTGNSPLHF. The genes are TRBV9 and TRBJ1-6; tentatively, D is TRBD1 (6 bases). This CDR3 has 13 amino acids. The ends were cut back, 2 bases at V and 7 bases at J, with 7 bases in the middle. Germline assignment: CDR1 SGDLS and CDR2 YYNGEE.

V usage is TRBV2 and J usage is TRBJ2-7; 13 nucleotides agree with TRBD2. J gave up 6 bases and V 7 bases, and 9 bases lay outside the gene matches. Germline CDR1 SNHLY, CDR2 FYNNEI. This CDR3 region has 15 residues. CDR3 amino acids: CASKEERLAGGEQYF. The CDR3 coding sequence is TGTGCCAGCAAAGAGGAGAGACTAGCGGGAGGCGAGCAGTACTTC.

The genes are TRBV3-1 (or the pseudogene TRBV3-2) and TRBJ1-1; 9 bases map to TRBD1. The CDR3 contains 15 residues. Trimming removed 4 bases from V and 5 bases from J; junction bases left unmatched: 8. Germline V gene lookup returns CDR1 LGHDT and CDR2 YNNKEL (reference sequence). The CDR3 loop is CASSPRTGGRTEAFF. The CDR3 nucleotides are TGTGCCAGCAGCCCGCGAACAGGGGGCCGGACTGAAGCTTTCTTT.

V is TRBV29-1 and J is TRBJ2-7; 11 bases match TRBD2. The CDR3 is 15 amino acids. V lost 1 base and J lost 6; bases outside the gene matches: 8. Per germline, CDR1 SQVTM and CDR2 ANQGSEA. Here the CDR3 reads CSVEGLGLAVSEQYF. CDR3 coding DNA: TGCAGCGTTGAAGGGTTGGGACTAGCGGTGTCCGAGCAGTACTTC.

This chain links TRBV30 with TRBJ1-2; TRBD1 is a possible D gene (6 bases). This CDR3 has 16 residues. Trimming shortened V by 2 bases and J by 8 bases, and 24 bases separated the two germline ends. CDR1 is GTSNPN, CDR2 SVGIG, per germline (reference sequence). The DNA of the CDR3 is TGTGCCTGGAGTTGGGGCGGGGGCGGGCCCCCGGGGGGCTACACCTTC. Translating it yields CAWSWGGGGPPGGYTF.

The chain has TRBV18 and TRBJ1-2, with unresolved D. The length of the CDR3 is 14 residues. V lost 1 base and J 2 bases, leaving 8 bases between the germline ends. Germline CDR1 reads KGHSH; CDR2 reads LQKENI. Here the CDR3 DNA reads TGTGCCAGCTCACCACAAAAACAGAACTATGGCTACACCTTC. Its protein is CASSPQKQNYGYTF.

The chain joins TRBV5-4 to TRBJ2-1, with TRBD1 as a possible D gene (6 bases). CDR1 is SGHNT and CDR2 is YYREEE in the germline V gene (reference sequence). The CDR3 has 14 residues. V was trimmed by 4 bases and J by 3 bases, leaving 11 bases between them. CDR3 DNA sequence: TGTGCCAGCAGCCTCTCGGACAGCTACAATGAGCAGTTCTTC. Its translation is CASSLSDSYNEQFF.

This chain joins TRBV15 and TRBJ1-2; TRBD1 is a possible D gene (5 bases). Deletions cut 1 base from V and 5 bases from J, with 14 bases between. Germline lookup yields CDR1 LNHNV and CDR2 YYDKDF (reference sequence). This CDR3 contains 15 residues. The CDR3 DNA reads TGTGCCACCAGCAGAGGGGAGGGGCGGCTGTATGGCTACACCTTC. As protein: CATSRGEGRLYGYTF. Full variable domain (missing parts from reference TRBV15 and TRBJ1-2): DAMVIQNPRYQVTQFGKPVTLSCSQTLNHNVMYWYQQKSSQAPKLLFHYYDKDFNNEADTPDNFQSRRPNTSFCFLDIRSPGLGDTAMYLCATSRGEGRLYGYTFGSGTRLTVV.

The chain is built from TRBV21-1 and TRBJ1-1; TRBD1 is the table's D call and was not checked against the DNA. TRBV21-1 is deemed a pseudogene. The CDR3 covers 15 residues. The CDR3 region has the DNA TGTGCCAGCAGCGTACGACAGGAACCGAACACTGAAGCTTTCTTT. The encoded protein is CASSVRQEPNTEAFF.

The gene calls are TRBV6-2 or TRBV6-3 and TRBJ2-4; 8 bases are shared with TRBD1. With V trimmed by 6 bases and J by 0 bases, 4 bases remained unmatched. Germline V lookup: CDR1 MNHEY, CDR2 SVGEGT. The CDR3 extends over 15 amino acids. For the CDR3, the DNA is TGTGCCAGCAGCGACAGGGGTATAGCCAAAAACATTCAGTACTTC. It is translated as CASSDRGIAKNIQYF.

A few counts support this clone. This chain joins TRBV5-1 and TRBJ1-1; maybe TRBD1 (6 bases). There are 14 residues in the CDR3. The V end was cut by 6 bases, the J end by 4 bases, with 16 bases between. Per the germline V gene, CDR1 is SGHRS and CDR2 is YFSETQ. The CDR3 reads CASTYRETGTEAFF. The CDR3 DNA reads as TGCGCCAGCACCTACAGGGAAACGGGCACTGAAGCTTTCTTT.

The J gene is TRBJ1-2, the V gene TRBV7-2; 9 nucleotides match TRBD1. V was clipped by 5 bases and J by 7 bases; unmatched bases: 14. The CDR3 totals 16 residues. The germline gives CDR1 SGHTA, CDR2 FQGNSA. The CDR3 coding sequence is TGTGCCAGCAGCCGCCTCTCGGGGGACAGGGTAGGTGGCTACACCTTC. Amino acid sequence: CASSRLSGDRVGGYTF.

This chain links TRBV7-8 with TRBJ1-6; TRBD1 matches at 9 bases. This CDR3 has 15 amino acids. V was pared by 4 bases and J by 10 bases, with 8 bases of the junction left unmatched. Germline loops: CDR1 SGHVS, CDR2 FQNEAQ. The CDR3 region is CASSSGDRAYSPLHF. The CDR3 DNA reads as TGTGCCAGCAGCTCCGGGGACAGGGCCTACTCACCCCTCCACTTT.

The count of this clone is one. This chain connects TRBV15 to TRBJ2-1, with D possibly matching TRBD1 (6 bases). V lost 1 base to trimming and J lost 5 bases, with 15 bases between them. The length of the CDR3 is 16 residues. In germline, CDR1 is LNHNV, CDR2 YYDKDF (reference sequence). This CDR3 is CATSRVGEAGDNEQFF. CDR3 nucleotide sequence: TGTGCCACCAGCAGAGTGGGAGAGGCAGGGGACAATGAGCAGTTCTTC.

The chain recombines TRBV30 with TRBJ2-5; the D gene is possibly TRBD1 (6 bases). In germline, CDR1 is GTSNPN, CDR2 SVGIG (reference sequence). This CDR3 contains 14 residues. V lost 1 base and J 4 bases, leaving 13 bases between the germline ends. The CDR3 nucleotides are TGTGCCTGGAGTGCAACCTTGGGGGCAGAGACCCAGTACTTC. Protein product: CAWSATLGAETQYF.

This clone was detected once. The chain recombines TRBV7-8 with TRBJ2-3, with 10 bases fitting TRBD2. Germline V gives CDR1 SGHVS, CDR2 FQNEAQ. J gave up 5 bases and V 5 bases, and 4 bases lay outside the gene matches. The CDR3 runs to 14 residues. The CDR3 sequence is CASSPRTSGDTQYF. Here the CDR3 DNA reads TGTGCCAGCAGCCCAAGGACTAGCGGAGATACGCAGTATTTT.

The chain employs TRBV5-1 and TRBJ2-7; D is uncertain. Germline lookup yields CDR1 SGHRS and CDR2 YFSETQ. Trimming removed 0 bases from V and 1 base from J, with 11 bases in between. There are 15 residues in the CDR3. The CDR3 protein is CASSLGSTNSYEQYF. DNA for the CDR3: TGCGCCAGCAGCTTGGGGTCCACAAATTCCTACGAGCAGTACTTC.

In the case of this clone: The germline gene is not matched at one end of the junction; a read error may be the cause. The rearrangement links TRBV30 to TRBJ1-1; no reliable D call. CDR1 GTSNPN and CDR2 SVGIG come from the germline V gene (reference sequence). The CDR3 totals 13 residues. The CDR3 DNA reads TGTGCCCGGAGAGGCGGTGTGAACACTGAAGCTTTCTTT. Residues: CARRGGVNTEAFF.

The sample holds one count of this clone. The V call is TRBV18, the J call TRBJ2-1, with 8 positions matching TRBD2. This CDR3 is 15 amino acids long. Germline CDR1 reads KGHSH; CDR2 reads LQKENI. V was clipped by 0 bases and J by 4 bases; unmatched bases: 2. The DNA of the CDR3 is TGTGCCAGCTCACCACCGGCGGGGGGATACAATGAGCAGTTCTTC. Amino acids: CASSPPAGGYNEQFF.

The gene calls are TRBV9 and TRBJ2-2; a possible D gene is TRBD2 (6 bases). Per germline, CDR1 SGDLS and CDR2 YYNGEE. Trimming pared 0 bases from V and 0 bases from J, leaving 12 bases between. The CDR3 is made up of 17 amino acids. CDR3 amino acids: CASSVATLATNTGELFF. CDR3 in DNA: TGTGCCAGCAGCGTAGCTACCCTAGCGACGAACACCGGGGAGCTGTTTTTT.

The CDR3 DNA reads as TGTGCCAGTATTCCTACGGGACTAGCGGGACGGGGGGAGCTGTTTTTT. Protein product: CASIPTGLAGRGELFF. The chain joins TRBV19 to TRBJ2-2, with 13 bases lining up with TRBD2. Losses at the gene ends were 7 bases for V and 8 bases for J; bases not matched to a gene: 10. Germline V gene sequence: CDR1 LNHDA, CDR2 SQIVND (reference sequence). This CDR3 has 16 amino acids.

The gene calls are TRBV5-1 and TRBJ2-7, with D perhaps matching TRBD1 (6 bases). The CDR3 consists of 14 residues. Germline assignment: CDR1 SGHRS and CDR2 YFSETQ. The V end lost 4 bases, the J end lost 1 base, and 12 bases lay between the germline ends. The CDR3 DNA follows: TGCGCCAGCAGCCCCAACCAGGGGTCCTACGAGCAGTACTTC. It is translated as CASSPNQGSYEQYF.

This clone was seen only once. This rearrangement joins TRBV28 to TRBJ1-1; 7 bases line up with TRBD1. V gave up 4 bases and J gave up 0 bases; unmatched junction bases: 8. This CDR3 is built from 16 residues. Germline V gene sequence: CDR1 MDHEN, CDR2 SYDVKM. The CDR3 DNA is TGTGCCAGCAGTTCCCCCGGGACAGACATGAACACTGAAGCTTTCTTT. It specifies CASSSPGTDMNTEAFF.